This TCR beta chain emerged from a study of cytomegalovirus exposure and HLA in healthy donors. PCR primers comprised 60 Vbeta and 13 Jbeta primers. The assay was immunoSEQ multiplex PCR, and TCRdb's table has in-frame clones only and misses some. The repertoire includes 150,000 to 200,000 clones, around 79% of them detected once, and roughly 0.5% sits in the top ten. The ends were cut back, 5 bases at V and 0 bases at J, with 25 bases in the middle. Germline CDR1 SGHTA, CDR2 FQGNSA. This CDR3 has 19 amino acids. This TCR was recovered from a woman aged 50 to 60 in good health and CMV-seronegative. Sequencing was done on a sample of PBMCs. V is TRBV7-2 and J is TRBJ1-1, with D unclear. The CDR3 protein is CASSLRLGKSDVVNTEAFF. In DNA, the CDR3 is TGTGCCAGCAGCCTTAGGCTAGGTAAATCTGACGTAGTGAACACTGAAGCTTTCTTT.